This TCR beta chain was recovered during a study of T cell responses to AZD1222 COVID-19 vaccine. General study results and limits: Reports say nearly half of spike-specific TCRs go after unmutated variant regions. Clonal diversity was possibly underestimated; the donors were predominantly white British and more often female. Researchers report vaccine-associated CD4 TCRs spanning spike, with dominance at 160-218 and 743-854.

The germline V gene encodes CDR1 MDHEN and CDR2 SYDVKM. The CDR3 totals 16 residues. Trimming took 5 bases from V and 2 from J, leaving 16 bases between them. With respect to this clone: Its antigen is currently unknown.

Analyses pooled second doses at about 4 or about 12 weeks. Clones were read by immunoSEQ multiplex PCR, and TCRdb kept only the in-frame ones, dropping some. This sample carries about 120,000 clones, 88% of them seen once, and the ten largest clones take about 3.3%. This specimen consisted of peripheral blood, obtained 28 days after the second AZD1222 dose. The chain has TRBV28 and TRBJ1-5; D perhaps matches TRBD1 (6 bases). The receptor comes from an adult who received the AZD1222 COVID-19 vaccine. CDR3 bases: TGTGCCAGCAGTCTCGACCGGGGGCCGGGCAATCAGCCCCAGCATTTT. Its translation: CASSLDRGPGNQPQHF. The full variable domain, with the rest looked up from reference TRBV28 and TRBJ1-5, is DVKVTQSSRYLVKRTGEKVFLECVQDMDHENMFWYRQDPGLGLRLIYFSYDVKMKEKGDIPEGYSVSREKKERFSLILESASTNQTSMYLCASSLDRGPGNQPQHFGDGTRLSIL.